This T cell receptor beta chain was sequenced during a study of cytomegalovirus exposure and HLA in healthy donors. PCR amplification relied on 60 Vbeta primers (plus 13 Jbeta primers). The assay was immunoSEQ multiplex PCR, and TCRdb's table has in-frame clones only and misses some. The sample shows 75,000 to 90,000 clones, approximately 79% of them seen only once. This receptor was obtained from a human donor in good health. The specimen was PBMCs.

CDR3 nucleotides: TGTGCCAGCGGCGGGACAGAGACCTACGAGCAGTACTTC. This translates into CASGGTETYEQYF. The V call is TRBV7-9, the J call TRBJ2-7; D possibly corresponds to TRBD1 (7 bases). Trimming left V 8 bases short and J 2 bases short, with 13 bases between. Germline V lookup: CDR1 SEHNR, CDR2 FQNEAQ (reference sequence). The CDR3 loop spans 13 amino acids.